This TCR beta chain originates from a study of blood T cells in healthy people across ages. Study-level results: Measured against age, TCR beta diversity per million T cells decreased in a roughly linear manner.

Per germline, CDR1 SGHTA and CDR2 FQGNSA. The CDR3 totals 14 residues. Trimming took off 4 bases at V and 3 bases at J, with 9 bases between the two ends. Samples each yielded at least 6 micrograms of total RNA. Using a J-beta primer mix together with a sample-barcoded 5' primer, a second PCR was run for about 6 to 12 cycles. Each cDNA was tagged by a template-switch adaptor containing 12 random nucleotides. TCRdb processed the 5' RACE reads anew with MiXCR; each CDR3 protein has one entry. The sample comprises around 1,700,000 distinct CDR3 sequences, roughly 27% of which are singletons, and more than 6% rests with the top ten. This clonotype was counted many times. What it binds is unknown.

This TCR derives from a woman under 40 in good health. The genes are TRBV7-2 and TRBJ2-2; D may be TRBD2 (6 bases). The sample taken for sequencing was blood. The CDR3: CASSSGLDTGELFF. The CDR3 nucleotides are TGTGCCAGCAGCTCGGGACTTGACACCGGGGAGCTGTTTTTT.